These 29 T cell receptor beta chains originate from one sample sequenced in a study of human T cells and chemical hapten exposure. The sample's time point: patch test 1, 2 weeks after DPC sensitization. As to treatment: therapeutic diphenylcyclopropenone sensitization with weekly scalp DPC. TCRdb used MiXCR to reprocess the RACE reads, holding one entry per CDR3 protein. The sample includes tens of thousands of distinct CDR3 sequences, about a tenth seen only once; the top ten take roughly 1.5%. The sample was whole blood, taken in connection with sensitization to the hapten diphenylcyclopropenone (DPC). Source of these receptors: a woman in her 50s with alopecia areata. Some clones in this sample may be carry-over from other donors' samples.

This clonotype was counted between two and nine times. This chain joins TRBV14 and TRBJ2-1; no reliable D call. V was cut by 4 bases and J by 3 bases, with 16 bases left in between. Germline V gene sequence: CDR1 SGHDN, CDR2 FVKESK. The CDR3 sequence is 16 residues long. The chain's CDR3 is CASSLRPTPLYNEQFF. The CDR3 region has the DNA TGTGCCAGCAGCCTTAGACCAACCCCCCTCTACAATGAGCAGTTCTTC. The full variable domain, with the rest looked up from reference TRBV14 and TRBJ2-1, is EAGVTQFPSHSVIEKGQTVTLRCDPISGHDNLYWYRRVMGKEIKFLLHFVKESKQDESGMPNNRFLAERTGGTYSTLKVQPAELEDSGVYFCASSLRPTPLYNEQFFGPGTRLTVL.

This clonotype was counted between two and nine times. The chain joins TRBV19 to TRBJ2-7; D is unclear. Germline CDR1 reads LNHDA; CDR2 reads SQIVND (reference sequence). This CDR3 has 13 residues. V was trimmed by 3 bases and J by 7 bases, leaving 13 bases between them. The CDR3 DNA sequence: TGTGCCAGTAGTATCCACCTCGCTGGGGAGCAGTACTTC. Protein: CASSIHLAGEQYF.

V gene TRBV18 combines with J gene TRBJ2-3; a weak D match, TRBD2 (6 bases). This CDR3 is 14 amino acids long. Trimming shortened V by 2 bases and J by 4 bases, and 10 bases separated the two germline ends. CDR1 and CDR2 (germline): KGHSH, LQKENI. CDR3 in DNA: TGTGCCAGCTCACCATTGGAGGGAGCAGATACGCAGTATTTT. Protein product: CASSPLEGADTQYF. The whole variable domain, filled in from reference TRBV18 and TRBJ2-3, reads NAGVMQNPRHLVRRRGQEARLRCSPMKGHSHVYWYRQLPEEGLKFMVYLQKENIIDESGMPKERFSAEFPKEGPSILRIQQVVRGDSAAYFCASSPLEGADTQYFGPGTRLTVL.

V is TRBV20-1 and J is TRBJ2-3, with 7 nucleotides matching TRBD2. CDR1 is DFQATT, CDR2 SNEGSKA, per germline (reference sequence). The CDR3 consists of 15 residues. Trimming removed 6 bases from V and 7 bases from J; junction bases left unmatched: 16. Here the CDR3 reads CSASAWGGLVYTQYF. CDR3 bases: TGCAGTGCCTCCGCCTGGGGGGGTTTGGTATATACGCAGTATTTT.

This clonotype has ten or more counts. This sequence joins TRBV4-1 and TRBJ2-7; D gene uncertain. Germline lookup yields CDR1 MGHRA and CDR2 YSYEKL. V lost 0 bases to trimming and J lost 4 bases, with 13 bases between them. The CDR3 extends over 15 amino acids. In nucleotides, the CDR3 is TGCGCCAGCAGCCAAGATCCCGGCGGAGAATACGAGCAGTACTTC. The encoded protein is CASSQDPGGEYEQYF.

This clonotype was seen repeatedly, ten times or more. The rearrangement links TRBV6-1 to TRBJ1-5; possibly TRBD1 for D (5 bases). Germline lookup yields CDR1 MNHNS and CDR2 SASEGT. V shed 8 bases and J shed 7 bases, with 18 bases lying between them. The CDR3 runs 14 residues. The CDR3 bases are TGTGCCAGCTTGGACGGGACCTTCGGACAGCCCCAGCATTTT. It encodes CASLDGTFGQPQHF.

This clonotype showed up many times. The J gene is TRBJ2-3, the V gene TRBV7-9; D is unclear. Trimming stripped 5 bases from V and 2 bases from J, with 14 bases between. CDR1 and CDR2 (germline): SEHNR, FQNEAQ (reference sequence). The CDR3 sequence is 15 residues long. The CDR3 region is CASSPISLPTDTQYF. CDR3 coding DNA: TGTGCCAGCAGCCCGATAAGTCTACCCACAGATACGCAGTATTTT.

There are a few counts of this clonotype. CDR3 loop: CASRETGPTYGYTF. CDR3 in DNA: TGTGCCAGCCGTGAAACAGGCCCGACCTATGGCTACACCTTC. The V and J genes are TRBV27 and TRBJ1-2; TRBD1 is a possible D gene (5 bases). The V and J ends lost 8 bases and 4 bases respectively, with 17 bases between them. CDR1 is MNHEY, CDR2 SMNVEV, per germline (reference sequence). This CDR3 region has 14 residues.

This clonotype was detected a few times. This chain links TRBV20-1 with TRBJ1-1; unclear D gene. The CDR3 length is 14 residues. The germline V and J ends were trimmed by 5 bases and 1 base, with 14 bases remaining between them. The germline gives CDR1 DFQATT, CDR2 SNEGSKA (reference sequence). The CDR3 bases are TGCAGTGCTCTAGATGGAGGGAAGAACACTGAAGCTTTCTTT. The encoded protein is CSALDGGKNTEAFF.

This clonotype was recorded many times. V and J are TRBV7-3 and TRBJ2-3, with 10 bases matching TRBD2. Trimming cost V 2 bases and J 3 bases; bases outside gene matches: 8. The CDR3 spans 17 residues. CDR1 is SGHTA, CDR2 FQGTGA, per germline. The CDR3 DNA sequence: TGTGCCAGCAGCTTACGGGGGACTAGCGTTTCAACAGATACGCAGTATTTT. Translated: CASSLRGTSVSTDTQYF. Variable domain in full (rest from reference TRBV7-3 and TRBJ2-3): GAGVSQTPSNKVTEKGKYVELRCDPISGHTALYWYRQSLGQGPEFLIYFQGTGAADDSGLPNDRFFAVRPEGSVSTLKIQRTERGDSAVYLCASSLRGTSVSTDTQYFGPGTRLTVL.

This clonotype was observed a handful of times. V and J are TRBV12-3 or TRBV12-4 and TRBJ2-7; TRBD2 aligns across 9 bases. The CDR3 consists of 16 residues. Germline trimming cut 1 base from V and 6 bases from J; bases unmatched to any gene: 10. The CDR3 sequence: CASSLGGRVPLGEQYF. As DNA, the CDR3 is TGTGCCAGCAGTTTAGGCGGGAGGGTCCCCCTCGGCGAGCAGTACTTC.

This clonotype appeared a few times. The V gene is TRBV28, the J gene TRBJ2-7; D not resolved. This CDR3 region has 14 residues. Germline assignment: CDR1 MDHEN and CDR2 SYDVKM. The V gene lost 2 bases and the J gene lost 1 base, with 9 bases spanning the gap. CDR3 sequence: CASSLMDGSYEQYF. The CDR3 DNA follows: TGTGCCAGCAGTTTAATGGACGGTTCCTACGAGCAGTACTTC.

This clonotype was counted a few times. J is TRBJ2-5 and V is TRBV7-6; 8 positions match TRBD2. The germline V gene encodes CDR1 SGHVS and CDR2 FNYEAQ. V dropped 5 bases and J dropped 5; count of bases not matched to a gene: 10. This CDR3 contains 15 residues. The CDR3 spells CASSITSAGVETQYF. CDR3 nucleotides: TGTGCCAGCAGCATAACGTCAGCGGGAGTGGAGACCCAGTACTTC. Looking up the rest from reference TRBV7-6 and TRBJ2-5 gives the full variable domain: GAGVSQSPRYKVTKRGQDVALRCDPISGHVSLYWYRQALGQGPEFLTYFNYEAQQDKSGLPNDRFSAERPEGSISTLTIQRTEQRDSAMYRCASSITSAGVETQYFGPGTRLLVL.

This clonotype was counted many times. This chain connects TRBV13 to TRBJ2-1; 13 positions match TRBD2. This CDR3 has 20 amino acids. Germline V gene lookup returns CDR1 PRHDT and CDR2 FYEKMQ (reference sequence). J lost 1 base, V lost 5 bases, and 14 bases had no gene match. This CDR3 is CASSLYTRTSGRGSYNEQFF. In DNA form, the CDR3 reads TGTGCCAGCAGCCTCTATACACGGACTAGCGGGAGAGGGTCCTACAATGAGCAGTTCTTC.

With regard to this clonotype: One base away lies a much larger clone, so this may be a sequencing read error. V is TRBV6-5 and J is TRBJ2-7; unclear D gene. Germline V lookup: CDR1 MNHEY, CDR2 SVGAGI. This CDR3 is built from 14 residues. V lost 6 bases and J 2 bases, leaving 14 bases between the germline ends. In DNA, the CDR3 is TGTGCCAGCAGGCTCGAACAGACAACCTACGAGCAGTACTTC. Translated: CASRLEQTTYEQYF.

J is TRBJ1-4 and V is TRBV4-3; 9 positions match TRBD1. The ends lost 3 bases at V and 8 bases at J; junction bases unmatched: 4. CDR1 is LGHNA, CDR2 YSLEER, per germline. There are 14 residues in the CDR3. The CDR3 protein is CASSHRTGVEKLFF. Here the CDR3 DNA reads TGCGCCAGCAGCCATCGGACAGGGGTAGAAAAACTGTTTTTT.

This clonotype has at least ten counts. The gene calls are TRBV5-6 and TRBJ2-1; the D gene is possibly TRBD2 (5 bases). This CDR3 contains 15 residues. The V end was cut by 0 bases, the J end by 9 bases, with 16 bases between. Germline values: CDR1 SGHDT, CDR2 YYEEEE. Here the CDR3 DNA reads TGTGCCAGCAGCTTGGTTGGCCGGGTGGGGAGTGAGCAGTTCTTC. Its protein product is CASSLVGRVGSEQFF.

This clonotype occurred a few times. The chain is built from TRBV7-3 and TRBJ2-1, with TRBD2 matching over 12 bases. J gave up 6 bases and V 1 base, and 7 bases lay outside the gene matches. The germline gives CDR1 SGHTA, CDR2 FQGTGA. The CDR3 extends over 17 amino acids. The CDR3 nucleotides are TGTGCCAGCAGCTTAATGGGGCTAGCGGGAGGGAGCAATGAGCAGTTCTTC. Translated: CASSLMGLAGGSNEQFF.

This clonotype appeared a few times. The V call is TRBV3-1, the J call TRBJ1-2; a weak D match, TRBD1 (6 bases). CDR3 size: 15 residues. The V end was cut by 4 bases, the J end by 5 bases, with 17 bases between. Germline CDR1 and CDR2: LGHDT and YNNKEL (reference sequence). The CDR3, as DNA: TGTGCCAGCAGCCGTCTACAGGGTCCAGGGTATGGCTACACCTTC. Its translation: CASSRLQGPGYGYTF. The full variable domain, in which reference TRBV3-1 and TRBJ1-2 provide the parts outside the CDR3, is DTAVSQTPKYLVTQMGNDKSIKCEQNLGHDTMYWYKQDSKKFLKIMFSYNNKELIINETVPNRFSPKSPDKAHLNLHINSLELGDSAVYFCASSRLQGPGYGYTFGSGTRLTVV.

A few counts support this clonotype. The chain is built from TRBV7-6 and TRBJ1-1, with D unclear. The CDR3 spans 14 residues. Germline CDR1 reads SGHVS; CDR2 reads FNYEAQ. Trimming took 1 base from V and 2 from J, leaving 8 bases between them. Here the CDR3 DNA reads TGTGCCAGCAGCTTAGAGTCAGGCAACACTGAAGCTTTCTTT. Its translation: CASSLESGNTEAFF. Full variable domain (missing parts from reference TRBV7-6 and TRBJ1-1): GAGVSQSPRYKVTKRGQDVALRCDPISGHVSLYWYRQALGQGPEFLTYFNYEAQQDKSGLPNDRFSAERPEGSISTLTIQRTEQRDSAMYRCASSLESGNTEAFFGQGTRLTVV.

This clonotype has a count of ten or more. V is TRBV30 and J is TRBJ2-1; TRBD1 aligns across 12 bases. Per the germline V gene, CDR1 is GTSNPN and CDR2 is SVGIG (reference sequence). This CDR3 is 15 amino acids long. V dropped 5 bases and J dropped 6; count of bases not matched to a gene: 8. Here the CDR3 DNA reads TGTGCCTGGGCGGGGGGACAGGGGGCCTTCAATGAGCAGTTCTTC. The encoded protein is CAWAGGQGAFNEQFF. The full variable domain, its missing parts supplied by reference TRBV30 and TRBJ2-1, is SQTIHQWPATLVQPVGSPLSLECTVEGTSNPNLYWYRQAAGRGLQLLFYSVGIGQISSEVPQNLSASRPQDRQFILSSKKLLLSDSGFYLCAWAGGQGAFNEQFFGPGTRLTVL.

This clonotype has only a few counts. This chain links TRBV12-3 or TRBV12-4 with TRBJ1-1, with 9 bases lining up with TRBD1. Trimming took 6 bases from V and 6 from J; bases not matched to a gene: 11. This CDR3 spans 15 amino acids. The CDR3 region is CASSQKGTGLAEAFF. The CDR3 DNA is TGTGCCAGCAGCCAAAAAGGGACAGGGCTCGCTGAAGCTTTCTTT.

This clonotype showed up many times. The chain couples TRBV21-1 to TRBJ1-1. TRBV21-1 is designated a pseudogene. The CDR3 is 13 residues long. CDR3 residues: CASSMGWNTEAFF. Written as DNA, the CDR3 is TGTGCCAGCAGCATGGGATGGAACACTGAAGCTTTCTTT.

The sample holds a few counts of this clonotype. The rearrangement uses TRBV6-4 and TRBJ1-1; D gene uncertain. Trimming cost V 6 bases and J 1 base, with 12 bases left between them. The CDR3 is 14 amino acids. Germline V gene lookup returns CDR1 MRHNA and CDR2 SNTAGT. The CDR3 loop is CASRKEMGNTEAFF. In nucleotides, the CDR3 is TGTGCCAGCAGGAAAGAGATGGGGAACACTGAAGCTTTCTTT.

This sequence joins TRBV13 and TRBJ2-7; 8 nucleotides align to TRBD1. The junction had 9 bases not matched to a gene; V was cut back by 5 bases and J by 6 bases. Per germline, CDR1 PRHDT and CDR2 FYEKMQ (reference sequence). The CDR3 loop spans 14 amino acids. The CDR3 DNA follows: TGTGCCAGCAGCCCCGGGACAGGCGGTTCCGAGCAGTACTTC. It specifies CASSPGTGGSEQYF.

This clonotype showed up just a few times. The chain is built from TRBV29-1 and TRBJ2-1; 7 bases agree with TRBD1. Germline CDR1 reads SQVTM; CDR2 reads ANQGSEA. J lost 9 bases, V lost 8 bases, and 19 bases had no gene match. CDR3 length: 15 amino acids. The CDR3 is CSPDRVAGTVGEQFF. CDR3 DNA sequence: TGCAGCCCTGATCGAGTAGCCGGGACAGTGGGTGAGCAGTTCTTC.

This sequence joins TRBV9 and TRBJ2-1; 7 bases match TRBD2. The CDR3 runs 15 residues. Germline trimming cut 0 bases from V and 6 bases from J; bases unmatched to any gene: 6. Germline CDR1 reads SGDLS; CDR2 reads YYNGEE. CDR3 residues: CASSVAAGVGNEQFF. CDR3 DNA: TGTGCCAGCAGCGTAGCGGCGGGAGTTGGCAATGAGCAGTTCTTC.

The V gene is TRBV11-2, the J gene TRBJ1-6; no clear D. The CDR3 is 14 residues long. V lost 5 bases, J lost 8 bases, and 13 bases lay in between. The germline V gene encodes CDR1 SGHAT and CDR2 FQNNGV. The CDR3 DNA is TGTGCCAGCAGCCTCCTCGGGAGCTATTCACCCCTCCACTTT. Translating gives CASSLLGSYSPLHF.

The gene calls are TRBV27 and TRBJ1-2; D gene ambiguous. Germline V lookup: CDR1 MNHEY, CDR2 SMNVEV (reference sequence). Trimming took 3 bases from V and 3 from J, leaving 11 bases between them. The CDR3 length is 14 residues. This chain's CDR3 is CASSLVNGDYGYTF. The CDR3 DNA sequence: TGTGCCAGCAGTTTGGTAAACGGGGACTATGGCTACACCTTC.